This T cell receptor beta chain was recorded in a study of T cell responses to AZD1222 COVID-19 vaccine. As concerns this clone: Its antigen is undetermined.

The study's findings and limits: Regions 160-218 and 743-854 dominated among vaccine-associated CD4 TCRs spanning spike. A reported finding is that nearly half of spike-specific TCRs target unmutated variant regions.

Trimming left V 3 bases short and J 3 bases short, with 8 bases between. This CDR3 is built from 13 residues. The V gene's germline CDR1 is SQVTM and CDR2 ANQGSEA. Repertoires were generated with immunoSEQ multiplex PCR, while TCRdb's copy carries only in-frame clones and drops some. The table includes roughly 140,000 clones, 85% to 95% detected once. The sequencing here drew on peripheral blood, taken on day 0 of AZD1222 vaccination. This receptor was taken from an adult in good health. V gene TRBV29-1 combines with J gene TRBJ2-2; unclear D gene. The CDR3 here is CSVDPGYTGELFF. In DNA form, the CDR3 reads TGCAGCGTTGATCCAGGATACACCGGGGAGCTGTTTTTT.